The source of this T cell receptor (beta chain) is a study of prognosis after radiotherapy for stage I lung cancer. Germline V gene sequence: CDR1 MNHNS, CDR2 SASEGT. This CDR3 region has 15 residues. The ends were cut back, 1 base at V and 0 bases at J, with 8 bases in the middle. Using two-round multiplex PCR, the authors amplified TCR beta CDR3 from genomic DNA. First-round PCR amplification was performed with primers specific to each TRBV and TRBJ gene. TCRdb re-derived calls from the multiplex PCR reads in MiXCR, one entry per CDR3 protein. Among about 20,000 distinct CDR3 sequences listed, about 40% were seen once. This clonotype has at least ten counts.

The clonotype originates from a donor over 45 with non-small cell lung cancer. The chain is built from TRBV6-1 and TRBJ2-3, with D perhaps matching TRBD1 or TRBD2 (5 bases each). This sample comprised PBMCs, obtained before or after stereotactic body radiation therapy (not recorded which). CDR3 sequence: CASSEGDGSTDTQYF. The CDR3 DNA follows: TGTGCCAGCAGTGAAGGGGACGGCAGCACAGATACGCAGTATTTT.